Below are 30 T cell receptor beta chains sequenced from a single sample in a study of shared clonotypes between healthy human individuals. The data were produced by immunoSEQ multiplex PCR, yet TCRdb's version contains in-frame clones alone and is incomplete. The data contain around 1,100,000 clones, roughly 77% of them seen just once; the ten biggest clones take up 0.89%. Sequences were obtained from memory CD4+ T cells from PBMCs. The subset is: CD45RA-negative fraction. The receptors stem from a man aged 18-30 years in good health. Some clones in this sample may be carry-over from other donors' samples.

CDR3 protein: CASSRQGSGANVLTF. The CDR3 region has the DNA TGTGCCAGCAGCCGACAGGGGTCTGGGGCCAACGTCCTGACTTTC. The chain is built from TRBV7-3 and TRBJ2-6; 8 bases match TRBD1. This CDR3 is 15 amino acids long. CDR1 is SGHTA and CDR2 is FQGTGA in the germline V gene. Trimming at V came to 5 bases and at J to 1 base, leaving 1 base not matched to a gene.

J is TRBJ1-5 and V is TRBV2, with D hard to call. CDR3 size: 13 residues. Germline V CDR1 and CDR2: SNHLY, FYNNEI. Between the trimmed V and J ends, which lost 5 bases and 5 bases, there was a span of 10 bases. CDR3 protein: CASSIGLYQPQHF. Here the CDR3 DNA reads TGTGCCAGCAGTATCGGGCTATATCAGCCCCAGCATTTT.

The CDR3 region has the DNA TGTGCCAGCAGCAAGGGTCAGGGGATTGTAACAGATACGCAGTATTTT. It specifies CASSKGQGIVTDTQYF. The rearrangement uses TRBV21-1 and TRBJ2-3; the table names TRBD1, a call not compared with the DNA. TRBV21-1 corresponds to a pseudogene. The CDR3 length is 16 residues.

This clone was found many times. This chain uses TRBV28 with TRBJ1-5; 9 nucleotides agree with TRBD1. The V gene end was trimmed by 5 bases and the J gene end by 3 bases; junction bases not matched to a gene: 14. Germline CDR1 reads MDHEN; CDR2 reads SYDVKM. The length of the CDR3 is 18 residues. The CDR3 reads CASSKPTGGRYNNQPQHF. Here the CDR3 DNA reads TGTGCCAGCAGTAAACCTACAGGGGGCAGGTATAACAATCAGCCCCAGCATTTT.

This chain joins TRBV29-1 and TRBJ2-3; D not resolved. CDR1 and CDR2 from the germline V gene are SQVTM and ANQGSEA. Trimming pared 4 bases from V and 2 bases from J, leaving 4 bases between. The CDR3 contains 11 residues. The chain's CDR3 is CSVAFTDTQYF. The CDR3 DNA reads as TGCAGCGTTGCCTTCACAGATACGCAGTATTTT.

The genes are TRBV2 and TRBJ2-5, with D perhaps given as TRBD1 or TRBD2 (5 bases each). The germline V gene encodes CDR1 SNHLY and CDR2 FYNNEI. The CDR3 covers 14 residues. V was pared by 4 bases and J by 8 bases, with 17 bases between. CDR3 in DNA: TGTGCCAGCAGTGTAGGGACGGGGCCAAGAACCCAGTACTTC. It codes for CASSVGTGPRTQYF. The variable domain in full, completed from reference TRBV2 and TRBJ2-5, reads EPEVTQTPSHQVTQMGQEVILRCVPISNHLYFYWYRQILGQKVEFLVSFYNNEISEKSEIFDDQFSVERPDGSNFTLKIRSTKLEDSAMYFCASSVGTGPRTQYFGPGTRLLVL.

In regard to this clone: Other DNA sequences from this sample encode an identical CDR3 as well. The chain recombines TRBV7-9 with TRBJ2-5; possibly TRBD2 for D (6 bases). The CDR3 runs 14 residues. Germline V gene lookup returns CDR1 SEHNR and CDR2 FQNEAQ (reference sequence). V was trimmed by 1 base and J by 3 bases, leaving 9 bases between them. CDR3 in DNA: TGTGCCAGCAGCTTAGGGCTAGCGAAAGAGACCCAGTACTTC. Translated, it gives CASSLGLAKETQYF.

V and J are TRBV4-1 and TRBJ1-1; tentative D call: TRBD1 (6 bases). The CDR3 sequence is 17 residues long. V gave up 2 bases and J gave up 0 bases, with 16 bases separating them. In germline, CDR1 is MGHRA, CDR2 YSYEKL. The CDR3 is CASSQLSTGPMNTEAFF. DNA for the CDR3: TGCGCCAGCAGCCAACTATCGACAGGACCTATGAACACTGAAGCTTTCTTT.

As for this clone: A read error may be the cause here, since a much bigger clone is one base away. Other DNA sequences in the same sample also yield this CDR3. J is TRBJ2-5 and V is TRBV9, with D hard to call. CDR3 length: 12 residues. CDR1 and CDR2 (germline): SGDLS, YYNGEE. V was shortened by 0 bases and J by 4 bases, with 4 bases between the two germline ends. The DNA for the CDR3 is TGTGCCAGCAGCGTAGACCCAGAGACCCAGTACTTC. Translation gives CASSVDPETQYF. Looking up the rest from reference TRBV9 and TRBJ2-5 gives the full variable domain: DSGVTQTPKHLITATGQRVTLRCSPRSGDLSVYWYQQSLDQGLQFLIQYYNGEERAKGNILERFSAQQFPDLHSELNLSSLELGDSALYFCASSVDPETQYFGPGTRLLVL.

This clone was recorded only once. V is TRBV9 and J is TRBJ2-7; the D gene could be TRBD1 or TRBD2 (6 bases each). CDR1 SGDLS and CDR2 YYNGEE come from the germline V gene. The CDR3 runs 19 residues. V was clipped by 4 bases and J by 2 bases, with 28 bases between them. The CDR3 spells CASSPRALGGNPGTYEQYF. CDR3 DNA sequence: TGTGCCAGCAGCCCCCGCGCGTTGGGGGGCAATCCCGGCACCTACGAGCAGTACTTC. The full variable domain, in which reference TRBV9 and TRBJ2-7 provide the parts outside the CDR3, is DSGVTQTPKHLITATGQRVTLRCSPRSGDLSVYWYQQSLDQGLQFLIQYYNGEERAKGNILERFSAQQFPDLHSELNLSSLELGDSALYFCASSPRALGGNPGTYEQYFGPGTRLTVT.

A note on this clone: Sequence at one end of the junction differs from germline and may be a read error. CDR3 sequence reads: CAWSEVGQVKGF. The DNA of the CDR3 is TGTGCCTGGAGTGAGGTGGGACAGGTCAAGGGTTTT. V usage is TRBV30 and J usage is TRBJ1-4; 8 bases align to TRBD1. Looked up from germline, CDR1 is GTSNPN and CDR2 is SVGIG (reference sequence). The CDR3 covers 12 residues.

The chain carries TRBV7-3 and TRBJ2-7, with no clear D. V was trimmed by 5 bases and J by 7 bases, leaving 12 bases between them. This CDR3 has 12 amino acids. CDR1 is SGHTA, CDR2 FQGTGA, per germline. This CDR3 reads CASSLPPGEQYF. CDR3 sequence (DNA): TGTGCCAGCAGCCTCCCCCCTGGGGAGCAGTACTTC.

The chain carries TRBV4-1 and TRBJ2-7; 12 bases line up with TRBD2. The CDR3 is made up of 21 amino acids. The V gene's germline CDR1 is MGHRA and CDR2 YSYEKL. J was trimmed by 3 bases and V by 1 base; bases with no gene match: 19. In DNA, the CDR3 is TGCGCCAGCAGCCAAGGAATGGGGGGTGGCGGACTAGCGGGAAGGCGCTACGAGCAGTACTTC. Its protein product is CASSQGMGGGGLAGRRYEQYF.

V and J are TRBV7-3 and TRBJ2-3; 9 nucleotides match TRBD1. Germline CDR1 and CDR2: SGHTA and FQGTGA. The CDR3 has 16 amino acids. V lost 4 bases, J lost 0 bases, and 5 bases stayed unmatched. Here the CDR3 reads CASSSLTGGSTDTQYF. In DNA form, the CDR3 reads TGTGCCAGCAGCTCCCTGACAGGGGGAAGCACAGATACGCAGTATTTT.

The chain recombines TRBV6-1 with TRBJ2-2; D is possibly TRBD1 (5 bases). The CDR3 contains 16 residues. The V gene's germline CDR1 is MNHNS and CDR2 SASEGT. Trimming removed 0 bases from V and 8 bases from J, with 16 bases in between. The CDR3 is CASSEAGRVGIGELFF. CDR3 bases: TGTGCCAGCAGTGAAGCCGGCAGGGTGGGGATTGGGGAGCTGTTTTTT.

This chain links TRBV7-9 with TRBJ2-7; TRBD2 might be the D (6 bases). Trimming stripped 1 base from V and 4 bases from J, with 11 bases between. Germline loops: CDR1 SEHNR, CDR2 FQNEAQ (reference sequence). The CDR3 is made up of 14 amino acids. The CDR3 sequence is CASSLGGGGYEQYF. For the CDR3, the DNA is TGTGCCAGCAGCTTAGGCGGAGGAGGGTACGAGCAGTACTTC.

The table lists this clone with a few counts. This chain links TRBV2 with TRBJ1-5; 8 bases match TRBD1. V was clipped by 6 bases and J by 3 bases; unmatched bases: 4. This CDR3 is built from 14 residues. Germline V gene data show CDR1 as SNHLY and CDR2 as FYNNEI. CDR3 DNA sequence: TGTGCCAGCAGGAGGGACAGGTCCAATCAGCCCCAGCATTTT. It translates to CASRRDRSNQPQHF.

This clone appeared a few times. The J gene is TRBJ2-1, the V gene TRBV5-4, with 14 bases fitting TRBD2. Germline V gives CDR1 SGHNT, CDR2 YYREEE (reference sequence). CDR3 length: 16 amino acids. Trimming removed 0 bases from V and 10 bases from J; junction bases left unmatched: 6. DNA of the CDR3: TGTGCCAGCAGCTTGGAGGGACTAGCGGGAGCAAGGGAGCAGTTCTTC. Translated, it gives CASSLEGLAGAREQFF. The full variable domain, its missing parts supplied by reference TRBV5-4 and TRBJ2-1, is ETGVTQSPTHLIKTRGQQVTLRCSSQSGHNTVSWYQQALGQGPQFIFQYYREEENGRGNFPPRFSGLQFPNYSSELNVNALELDDSALYLCASSLEGLAGAREQFFGPGTRLTVL.

This sequence joins TRBV5-6 and TRBJ1-6; D gene uncertain. Germline-derived CDR1 and CDR2 are SGHDT and YYEEEE. This CDR3 contains 16 residues. The V end lost 1 base, the J end lost 5 bases, and 13 bases lay between the germline ends. CDR3: CASSLLSPENNSPLHF. The CDR3, as DNA: TGTGCCAGCAGCTTGCTCAGTCCAGAGAATAATTCACCCCTCCACTTT.

The chain links TRBV7-2 to TRBJ2-7, with TRBD2 matching over 10 bases. This CDR3 comprises 15 residues. With V trimmed by 5 bases and J by 1 base, 5 bases remained unmatched. Germline CDR1 is SGHTA and CDR2 is FQGNSA. This chain's CDR3 is CASSPGLALSYEQYF. The DNA of the CDR3 is TGTGCCAGCAGCCCGGGACTAGCGTTATCCTACGAGCAGTACTTC.

The genes are TRBV7-9 and TRBJ1-5; possibly TRBD1 for D (6 bases). Between the trimmed V and J ends, which lost 5 bases and 5 bases, there was a span of 16 bases. The CDR3 extends over 15 amino acids. Germline V gene sequence: CDR1 SEHNR, CDR2 FQNEAQ (reference sequence). CDR3 region: CASSPSRGGHQPQHF. The CDR3 DNA is TGTGCCAGCAGCCCCTCCCGTGGGGGGCATCAGCCCCAGCATTTT. The variable domain in full, completed from reference TRBV7-9 and TRBJ1-5, reads DTGVSQNPRHKITKRGQNVTFRCDPISEHNRLYWYRQTLGQGPEFLTYFQNEAQLEKSRLLSDRFSAERPKGSFSTLEIQRTEQGDSAMYLCASSPSRGGHQPQHFGDGTRLSIL.

This clone has just one count. The same CDR3 also results from other DNA sequences found in this sample. The genes are TRBV5-1 and TRBJ2-1, with 7 bases lining up with TRBD1. There are 13 residues in the CDR3. J was trimmed by 4 bases and V by 5 bases; bases with no gene match: 3. The germline V gene has CDR1 SGHRS and CDR2 YFSETQ. CDR3 sequence reads: CASSETGYNEQFF. CDR3 nucleotides: TGCGCCAGCAGTGAGACAGGGTACAATGAGCAGTTCTTC.

The chain uses TRBV27 and TRBJ1-5; 8 bases are a match to TRBD1. The CDR3 extends over 14 amino acids. V lost 4 bases, J lost 6 bases, and 5 bases stayed unmatched. Germline V gene sequence: CDR1 MNHEY, CDR2 SMNVEV (reference sequence). For the CDR3, the DNA is TGTGCCAGCAGTTACGCAGGGGGCTCTCAGCCCCAGCATTTT. It specifies CASSYAGGSQPQHF.

This clone showed up just a few times. The gene calls are TRBV2 and TRBJ1-3, with 8 bases fitting TRBD1. This CDR3 has 16 residues. The V gene's germline CDR1 is SNHLY and CDR2 FYNNEI. The ends lost 5 bases at V and 7 bases at J; junction bases unmatched: 13. The CDR3 spells CASSLSRTGRVNTIYF. The CDR3 DNA is TGTGCCAGCAGTCTTTCCCGGACAGGGCGCGTTAACACCATATATTTT.

The chain is built from TRBV20-1 and TRBJ2-1; D is undetermined. V was pared by 5 bases and J by 5 bases, with 7 bases between. Germline assignment: CDR1 DFQATT and CDR2 SNEGSKA (reference sequence). There are 11 residues in the CDR3. CDR3 sequence: CSAVGNNEQFF. CDR3 in DNA: TGCAGTGCTGTGGGGAACAATGAGCAGTTCTTC.

This chain uses TRBV5-5 with TRBJ1-2, with 8 positions matching TRBD1. Germline-derived CDR1 and CDR2 are SGHKS and YYEKEE (reference sequence). CDR3 length equals 12 residues. The V and J ends lost 6 bases and 8 bases, in that order; junction bases with no gene match: 6. DNA of the CDR3: TGTGCCAGCAACCAGGGGGCTTGGGGCTACACCTTC. Its translation is CASNQGAWGYTF. Complete variable domain (other parts from reference TRBV5-5 and TRBJ1-2): DAGVTQSPTHLIKTRGQQVTLRCSPISGHKSVSWYQQVLGQGPQFIFQYYEKEERGRGNFPDRFSARQFPNYSSELNVNALLLGDSALYLCASNQGAWGYTFGSGTRLTVV.

In regard to this clone: The same CDR3 also results from other DNA sequences found in this sample. The genes are TRBV7-3 and TRBJ2-5, with 9 bases identical to TRBD2. The V and J ends lost 2 bases and 5 bases, in that order; junction bases with no gene match: 6. The CDR3 totals 15 residues. The germline CDR1 and CDR2 sequences are SGHTA and FQGTGA. The CDR3 reads CASSLAGGPGETQYF. Written as DNA, the CDR3 is TGTGCCAGCAGCTTAGCGGGAGGGCCGGGTGAGACCCAGTACTTC.

Turning to this clone: Within the sample, other DNA sequences also encode this same CDR3. The chain employs TRBV7-2 and TRBJ1-2; tentative D call: TRBD1 (6 bases). The V end lost 2 bases, the J end lost 5 bases, and 12 bases lay between the germline ends. The germline gives CDR1 SGHTA, CDR2 FQGNSA. The CDR3 covers 14 residues. CDR3 loop: CASSLSPGDYGYTF. DNA of the CDR3: TGTGCCAGCAGCTTATCGCCAGGGGATTATGGCTACACCTTC.

CDR3 in amino acids: CASSDGQGVFQPQHF. The CDR3 bases are TGTGCCAGCAGTGACGGACAGGGGGTTTTTCAGCCCCAGCATTTT. V usage is TRBV6-6 and J usage is TRBJ1-5; TRBD1 aligns across 10 bases. V was clipped by 5 bases and J by 6 bases; unmatched bases: 7. Germline values: CDR1 MNHNY, CDR2 SVGAGI (reference sequence). The CDR3 is 15 amino acids.

The rearrangement uses TRBV5-1 and TRBJ2-7, with 7 bases fitting TRBD2. CDR3 length equals 14 residues. CDR1 and CDR2 from the germline V gene are SGHRS and YFSETQ. J was trimmed by 7 bases and V by 3 bases; bases with no gene match: 10. The CDR3 DNA reads as TGCGCCAGCAGCTCCGATAGGACTAGGAGGGAGCAGTACTTC. It encodes CASSSDRTRREQYF.